This T cell receptor beta chain derives from a study of T cells in pancreatic ductal adenocarcinoma. Measured with immunoSEQ multiplex PCR; TCRdb has only the in-frame clones, and not every one. The sample lists 8,500 to 9,500 clones, about 64% occurring once. Trimming removed 5 bases from V and 2 bases from J; junction bases left unmatched: 3. The CDR3 runs to 14 residues. Germline CDR1 is SGHTA and CDR2 is FQGTGA. Selected pancreatic ductal adenocarcinoma patients had undergone surgery without neoadjuvant therapy. The origin of this receptor is a human donor with pancreatic ductal adenocarcinoma. The rearrangement links TRBV7-3 to TRBJ1-3; 7 nucleotides align to TRBD1. The sample comprised pancreatic tumor tissue. The DNA for the CDR3 is TGTGCCAGCAGCCCCAGGGGGGCTGGAAACACCATATATTTT. Translating gives CASSPRGAGNTIYF.